Below, one T cell receptor (beta chain) is given with its context. The source of the sample is a study of blood T cell repertoires in COVID-19. Study-wide context: Acute-phase and convalescent COVID-19 samples originated in the United States, Italy and Spain. PBMCs, B-cell-depleted T cells, or T cells provided the cDNA or gDNA that made up the material.

Sequencing was performed with immunoSEQ multiplex PCR; in TCRdb, only in-frame clones are kept and a portion is missing. Of 150,000 to 190,000 clones in the sample, roughly four fifths were seen once. CDR3 length equals 17 residues. Trimming cost V 5 bases and J 1 base, with 19 bases left between them. Germline loops: CDR1 SGHTA, CDR2 FQGNSA. J is TRBJ2-3 and V is TRBV7-2; tentatively, D is TRBD1 (6 bases). Specimen: peripheral blood. The TCR originated in a woman at least 80 years old with acute or convalescent COVID-19. CDR3 loop: CASSPGAGRAGTDTQYF. CDR3 nucleotide sequence: TGTGCCAGCAGCCCAGGGGCCGGACGAGCAGGCACAGATACGCAGTATTTT. Using reference TRBV7-2 and TRBJ2-3 for the parts outside the CDR3, the full variable domain is GAGVSQSPSNKVTEKGKDVELRCDPISGHTALYWYRQSLGQGLEFLIYFQGNSAPDKSGLPSDRFSAERTGGSVSTLTIQRTQQEDSAVYLCASSPGAGRAGTDTQYFGPGTRLTVL.